The next 9 T cell receptor beta chains were all read from a single sample in a study of control samples from healthy donors and cancer patients (dated by TCRdb to 2020 to 2021). Libraries were built with the immunoSEQ multiplex PCR assay. In TCRdb, the immuneACCESS table is reduced to in-frame sequences with V and J assigned. These tables do not hold every clone; where another copy was compared, an unresolved V gene accounts for under half, and the others remain unexplained. This sample holds fewer than 300,000 clones; roughly 87% were observed only once. The ten largest account for about 14% of the sample. The specimen was PBMCs. These TCRs come from a woman aged 55 to 70 with lung cancer.

This sequence joins TRBV19 and TRBJ2-3, with D maybe TRBD2 (5 bases). This CDR3 region has 15 residues. Germline V CDR1 and CDR2: LNHDA, SQIVND (reference sequence). Trimming stripped 2 bases from V and 2 bases from J, with 11 bases between. Here the CDR3 DNA reads TGTGCCAGTAGTATAAGTAGCGAGAACACAGATACGCAGTATTTT. It encodes CASSISSENTDTQYF.

As DNA, the CDR3 is TGTGCCAGCAGCTTAGAAGCCGGTCGCACTGGGGCCAACGTCCTGACTTTC. This codes for CASSLEAGRTGANVLTF. The chain recombines TRBV11-2 with TRBJ2-6, with no clear D. The length of the CDR3 is 17 residues. Looked up from germline, CDR1 is SGHAT and CDR2 is FQNNGV. V gave up 0 bases and J gave up 2 bases, with 11 bases separating them.

The V gene is TRBV7-9, the J gene TRBJ2-7; 9 positions agree with TRBD1. J was trimmed by 4 bases and V by 8 bases; bases with no gene match: 3. The CDR3 has 12 residues. CDR1 is SEHNR and CDR2 is FQNEAQ in the germline V gene (reference sequence). CDR3 loop: CASRDREYEQYF. DNA of the CDR3: TGTGCCAGCCGGGACAGGGAATACGAGCAGTACTTC.

The J gene is TRBJ2-7, the V gene TRBV5-1, with 8 bases matching TRBD2. CDR3 length: 14 amino acids. Germline V gene data show CDR1 as SGHRS and CDR2 as YFSETQ. The trim removed 2 bases at V and 2 bases at J, leaving 3 bases unmatched. CDR3 amino acids: CASSFMGLAYEQYF. CDR3 coding DNA: TGCGCCAGCAGCTTCATGGGACTAGCCTACGAGCAGTACTTC. The full variable domain, completed using reference TRBV5-1 and TRBJ2-7, is KAGVTQTPRYLIKTRGQQVTLSCSPISGHRSVSWYQQTPGQGLQFLFEYFSETQRNKGNFPGRFSGRQFSNSRSEMNVSTLELGDSALYLCASSFMGLAYEQYFGPGTRLTVT.

This rearrangement joins TRBV11-3 to TRBJ1-1, with 8 nucleotides matching TRBD1. With V trimmed by 2 bases and J by 3 bases, 11 bases remained unmatched. The germline V gene has CDR1 SGHNT and CDR2 YENEEA. CDR3 size: 17 residues. The CDR3 DNA is TGTGCCAGCAGCTTACGCCCGACAGGGGCGAGGGACACTGAAGCTTTCTTT. This gives the protein CASSLRPTGARDTEAFF.

The chain couples TRBV5-8 to TRBJ1-5; D remains unclear. Germline V gives CDR1 SGHTS, CDR2 YDEGEE. V was cut by 0 bases and J by 0 bases, with 10 bases left in between. This CDR3 comprises 16 residues. CDR3 sequence: CASSLASGYSNQPQHF. CDR3 nucleotides: TGTGCCAGCAGCTTGGCCTCCGGATATAGCAATCAGCCCCAGCATTTT.

This chain joins TRBV3-1 (or the pseudogene TRBV3-2) and TRBJ1-1; 7 nucleotides line up with TRBD1. V lost 3 bases and J lost 6; bases outside the gene matches: 7. This CDR3 has 14 amino acids. Germline values: CDR1 LGHDT, CDR2 YNNKEL (reference sequence). The CDR3: CASSQDDRASEAFF. In DNA, the CDR3 is TGTGCCAGCAGCCAGGACGACAGGGCCTCTGAAGCTTTCTTT.

The V call is TRBV19, the J call TRBJ2-3, with unresolved D. Trimming pared 4 bases from V and 1 base from J, leaving 12 bases between. The CDR3 totals 15 residues. Germline V gene data show CDR1 as LNHDA and CDR2 as SQIVND (reference sequence). This chain's CDR3 is CASSSSTFGTDTQYF. DNA for the CDR3: TGTGCCAGTAGTAGTAGCACCTTCGGCACAGATACGCAGTATTTT. The whole variable domain, filled in from reference TRBV19 and TRBJ2-3, reads DGGITQSPKYLFRKEGQNVTLSCEQNLNHDAMYWYRQDPGQGLRLIYYSQIVNDFQKGDIAEGYSVSREKKESFPLTVTSAQKNPTAFYLCASSSSTFGTDTQYFGPGTRLTVL.

V usage is TRBV6-5 and J usage is TRBJ1-1, with 7 bases fitting TRBD1. The ends lost 5 bases at V and 5 bases at J; junction bases unmatched: 8. The germline CDR1 and CDR2 sequences are MNHEY and SVGAGI. The CDR3 runs 14 residues. In nucleotides, the CDR3 is TGTGCCAGCAGTACAGACAGGGATCTTACTGAAGCTTTCTTT. It specifies CASSTDRDLTEAFF.